The 16 T cell receptor beta chains reported below all come from one sample, sequenced in a study of early stage breast cancer tumors. Sequencing used immunoSEQ multiplex PCR; TCRdb keeps in-frame clones, though not all of them. The table shows approximately 75,000 clones, with around 80% occurring only once. Material for sequencing was blood. Every receptor here comes from a person aged 40 to 49 with breast cancer.

V is TRBV18 and J is TRBJ2-5, with 7 bases matching TRBD1. This CDR3 region has 14 residues. Germline CDR1 reads KGHSH; CDR2 reads LQKENI. V lost 5 bases to trimming and J lost 1 base; unmatched junction nucleotides: 4. The CDR3 reads CASSRGQPQETQYF. DNA of the CDR3: TGTGCCAGCTCAAGGGGACAGCCCCAAGAGACCCAGTACTTC.

The chain couples TRBV4-1 to TRBJ1-4; D possibly corresponds to TRBD1 (5 bases). V shed 1 base and J shed 7 bases, with 10 bases lying between them. The CDR3 has 14 amino acids. CDR1 is MGHRA and CDR2 is YSYEKL in the germline V gene. Here the CDR3 DNA reads TGCGCCAGCAGCCAAGTTGGGGCTGGTGAAAAACTGTTTTTT. Translated: CASSQVGAGEKLFF.

The CDR3 here is CASSYQGRPADTQYF. For the CDR3, the DNA is TGTGCCAGCAGTTACCAGGGTAGGCCGGCAGATACGCAGTATTTT. The chain is built from TRBV6-6 and TRBJ2-3; D may be TRBD1 (5 bases). The V gene's germline CDR1 is MNHNY and CDR2 SVGAGI (reference sequence). This CDR3 region has 15 residues. V gave up 2 bases and J gave up 4 bases, with 13 bases separating them.

The chain joins TRBV7-2 to TRBJ2-5; 8 nucleotides line up with TRBD2. V dropped 8 bases and J dropped 5; count of bases not matched to a gene: 10. The CDR3 has 14 residues. Germline loops: CDR1 SGHTA, CDR2 FQGNSA. Here the CDR3 DNA reads TGTGCCAGCGCCCACGGACTAGCAAGTGAGACCCAGTACTTC. It yields the protein CASAHGLASETQYF.

The gene calls are TRBV15 and TRBJ1-5; D is uncertain. V was cut by 0 bases and J by 1 base, with 4 bases left in between. Germline V gene lookup returns CDR1 LNHNV and CDR2 YYDKDF (reference sequence). The length of the CDR3 is 14 residues. CDR3 coding DNA: TGTGCCACCAGCAGAGATTTCAGCAATCAGCCCCAGCATTTT. It specifies CATSRDFSNQPQHF.

The chain couples TRBV5-6 to TRBJ2-7; 15 bases fit TRBD2. Germline V gene sequence: CDR1 SGHDT, CDR2 YYEEEE. The J segment lost 6 bases and the V segment lost 4 bases, leaving 8 bases of the junction unmatched. The CDR3 is made up of 16 amino acids. The CDR3 DNA reads TGTGCCAGCAGCCCTGGACTAGCGGGAGGGCCCGGCGAGCAGTACTTC. This translates into CASSPGLAGGPGEQYF.

The chain combines TRBV28 with TRBJ2-7; D is perhaps TRBD1 (6 bases). CDR3 size: 16 residues. The germline V gene encodes CDR1 MDHEN and CDR2 SYDVKM. Between the trimmed V and J ends, which lost 5 bases and 3 bases, there was a span of 20 bases. DNA for the CDR3: TGTGCCAGCAGTCCTTTAAGCGTGGCAGGGGACTACGAGCAGTACTTC. This translates into CASSPLSVAGDYEQYF.

J is TRBJ2-7 and V is TRBV7-2; TRBD2 matches at 9 bases. Germline CDR1 is SGHTA and CDR2 is FQGNSA. Trimming cost V 0 bases and J 5 bases; bases outside gene matches: 17. CDR3 length: 19 amino acids. This CDR3 reads CASSLAILAGPLAPHEQYF. The CDR3 DNA sequence: TGTGCCAGCAGCTTAGCTATCCTAGCGGGACCCCTGGCGCCCCACGAGCAGTACTTC.

The rearrangement uses TRBV30 and TRBJ1-3; D possibly corresponds to TRBD1 (5 bases). Germline V lookup: CDR1 GTSNPN, CDR2 SVGIG (reference sequence). The CDR3 contains 13 residues. Trimming pared 5 bases from V and 3 bases from J, leaving 11 bases between. CDR3 sequence reads: CAWDRGSGNTIYF. In DNA form, the CDR3 reads TGTGCCTGGGATCGGGGGAGTGGAAACACCATATATTTT.

The V gene is TRBV11-2, the J gene TRBJ1-1; the D is unclear. Germline V CDR1 and CDR2: SGHAT, FQNNGV. The length of the CDR3 is 12 residues. With 5 bases removed from V and 2 bases from J, the gap between germline ends came to 6 bases. CDR3 residues: CASSPPNTEAFF. CDR3 nucleotide sequence: TGTGCCAGCAGCCCCCCAAACACTGAAGCTTTCTTT.

V gene TRBV14 combines with J gene TRBJ2-1; D is ambiguous. This CDR3 contains 14 residues. From germline, CDR1 is SGHDN and CDR2 FVKESK. Deletions cut 4 bases from V and 6 bases from J, with 13 bases between. CDR3 amino acids: CASSPHLGFNEQFF. The CDR3 DNA follows: TGTGCCAGCAGCCCCCACTTAGGGTTCAATGAGCAGTTCTTC. The variable domain in full, with the rest retrieved from reference TRBV14 and TRBJ2-1, is EAGVTQFPSHSVIEKGQTVTLRCDPISGHDNLYWYRRVMGKEIKFLLHFVKESKQDESGMPNNRFLAERTGGTYSTLKVQPAELEDSGVYFCASSPHLGFNEQFFGPGTRLTVL.

The chain uses TRBV7-9 and TRBJ1-2; 10 bases match TRBD1. V was clipped by 5 bases and J by 4 bases; unmatched bases: 10. The CDR3 runs 16 residues. CDR1 and CDR2 (germline): SEHNR, FQNEAQ (reference sequence). As DNA, the CDR3 is TGTGCCAGCAGCCATACCCGGACAGGGGGGATCTATGGCTACACCTTC. Amino acids: CASSHTRTGGIYGYTF.

J is TRBJ1-5 and V is TRBV19; the match to TRBD1 covers 8 bases. V shed 11 bases, J shed 6 bases, and the junction held 15 bases outside the gene matches. The CDR3 contains 15 residues. Germline V gene sequence: CDR1 LNHDA, CDR2 SQIVND (reference sequence). Here the CDR3 DNA reads TGTGCCTCAAAGACCTCGACAGGGGCGGGTCAGCCCCAGCATTTT. Amino acids: CASKTSTGAGQPQHF.

The CDR3 region has the DNA TGTGCCAGCAGCTTAGGACAGGGGATCTCCTACGAGCAGTACTTC. This encodes CASSLGQGISYEQYF. The chain employs TRBV5-6 and TRBJ2-7, with TRBD1 matching 9 bases. The germline V gene has CDR1 SGHDT and CDR2 YYEEEE. This CDR3 has 15 amino acids. J gave up 0 bases and V 2 bases, and 3 bases lay outside the gene matches.

This sequence joins TRBV11-1 and TRBJ1-2; a weak D match, TRBD1 (6 bases). Trimming removed 5 bases from V and 3 bases from J, with 16 bases in between. The CDR3 is 15 residues long. Per the germline V gene, CDR1 is SGHAT and CDR2 is FQDESV (reference sequence). CDR3 nucleotide sequence: TGTGCCAGCAGCCGGTCGGACCGACAGGACTATGGCTACACCTTC. Its translation is CASSRSDRQDYGYTF.

The rearrangement joins TRBV20-1 to TRBJ1-4; D not resolved. The CDR3 sequence is 10 residues long. V gave up 7 bases and J gave up 8 bases, with 8 bases separating them. Per the germline V gene, CDR1 is DFQATT and CDR2 is SNEGSKA (reference sequence). The CDR3 DNA reads TGCAGTGGGCAGTGGGAAAAACTGTTTTTT. Translated, it gives CSGQWEKLFF.